This TCR beta chain emerged from a study of blood T cell repertoires in COVID-19. In the study overall: Acute-phase and convalescent COVID-19 samples originated in the United States, Italy and Spain. PBMCs, B-cell-depleted T cells, or T cells provided the cDNA or gDNA that made up the material.

V was shortened by 0 bases and J by 0 bases, with 9 bases between the two germline ends. The CDR3 is 16 amino acids. Germline assignment: CDR1 SGHRS and CDR2 YFSETQ. Profiling relied on immunoSEQ multiplex PCR, and the TCRdb table lists in-frame clones only, not all of them. Among 150,000 or so clones listed, over 85% were seen once. This chain connects TRBV5-1 to TRBJ2-2; maybe TRBD2 (6 bases). This receptor was obtained from a man in his 60s with active or convalescent COVID-19. Sequenced: peripheral blood. The CDR3 DNA follows: TGCGCCAGCAGCTTGGCGACGGGAGCGAACACCGGGGAGCTGTTTTTT. It specifies CASSLATGANTGELFF.